The TCR beta chain under discussion was sequenced for a study of blood T cell repertoires in COVID-19. Study context: T cells, B-cell-depleted T cells, or PBMCs supplied cDNA or gDNA.

The authors' processing: By means of reference gene primer amplification, nucleated cell counts were estimated. Only in-frame clones appear in the TCRdb table, and some are missing; sequencing was by immunoSEQ multiplex PCR. That table furnishes V, J and clone size, whereas the DNA furnished D and trimming. Among about 150,000 clones listed, 85% to 90% were seen once. Unmatched junction bases numbered 6, after V lost 7 bases and J lost 4 bases. The CDR3 covers 13 residues. Germline-derived CDR1 and CDR2 are SGHAT and FQNNGV. This TCR came from a woman between 35 and 50 years old with acute or convalescent COVID-19. Source material: peripheral blood. The rearrangement uses TRBV11-2 and TRBJ2-7; TRBD1 matches at 8 bases. The CDR3 is CASTKQGVYEQYF. The CDR3, as DNA: TGTGCCAGCACCAAACAGGGGGTTTACGAGCAGTACTTC.